These 29 T cell receptor beta chains originate from one sample sequenced in a study of control samples from healthy donors and cancer patients. The repertoire was sequenced with immunoSEQ multiplex PCR; TCRdb's copy has only in-frame clones and lacks some. The sample contains 150,000 to 200,000 clones, approximately 92% of which appear only once. Material: blood. The receptors stem from a man aged 18 to 29 in good health.

V and J are TRBV3-1 (or the pseudogene TRBV3-2) and TRBJ2-7; D not certain. CDR3 length: 13 amino acids. The V end lost 6 bases, the J end lost 2 bases, and 11 bases lay between the germline ends. The germline V gene encodes CDR1 LGHDT and CDR2 YNNKEL (reference sequence). In DNA, the CDR3 is TGTGCCAGCAGTACAACAAAAGCCTACGAGCAGTACTTC. As protein: CASSTTKAYEQYF.

This clone appeared once. The chain carries TRBV12-3 or TRBV12-4 and TRBJ2-4; no reliable D call. This CDR3 has 13 residues. With 3 bases removed from V and 3 bases from J, the gap between germline ends came to 6 bases. CDR3 DNA sequence: TGTGCCAGCAGTTTCAACAGCAAAAACATTCAGTACTTC. This translates into CASSFNSKNIQYF.

The chain has TRBV27 and TRBJ1-1; D gene ambiguous. V was trimmed by 6 bases and J by 3 bases, leaving 11 bases between them. The V gene's germline CDR1 is MNHEY and CDR2 SMNVEV (reference sequence). CDR3 length equals 13 residues. CDR3 DNA: TGTGCCAGCAGAGAAAGGCGGTACACTGAAGCTTTCTTT. Translation: CASRERRYTEAFF.

This clone was seen a handful of times. This chain links TRBV6-1 with TRBJ2-5; 8 bases line up with TRBD2. The V segment lost 2 bases and the J segment 2 bases; nucleotides outside the gene matches: 4. This CDR3 contains 15 residues. The V gene's germline CDR1 is MNHNS and CDR2 SASEGT. The CDR3 sequence is CASSERGGWQETQYF. CDR3 bases: TGTGCCAGCAGTGAACGGGGGGGGTGGCAAGAGACCCAGTACTTC.

The chain uses TRBV19 and TRBJ1-6; D unclear. V lost 3 bases and J lost 8, with 8 bases in between. The CDR3 totals 13 residues. Per the germline V gene, CDR1 is LNHDA and CDR2 is SQIVND (reference sequence). The CDR3 loop reads CASSIGWDSPLHF. The DNA of the CDR3 is TGTGCCAGTAGTATTGGGTGGGATTCACCCCTCCACTTT.

The J gene is TRBJ1-6, the V gene TRBV10-3; 10 nucleotides line up with TRBD1. Germline CDR1 and CDR2: ENHRY and SYGVKD. With V trimmed by 10 bases and J by 9 bases, 12 bases remained unmatched. CDR3 length: 15 amino acids. CDR3 region: CATRAGTGDGSPLHF. CDR3 sequence (DNA): TGTGCCACCCGTGCCGGGACAGGGGACGGTTCACCCCTCCACTTT.

Written as DNA, the CDR3 is TGTGCCAGCAGTAGGCTTGGACTCGCTGATACGCAGTATTTT. Encoded protein: CASSRLGLADTQYF. The chain links TRBV2 to TRBJ2-3; D may be TRBD2 (5 bases). Per the germline V gene, CDR1 is SNHLY and CDR2 is FYNNEI. The ends were cut back, 5 bases at V and 6 bases at J, with 15 bases in the middle. This CDR3 spans 14 amino acids.

The gene calls are TRBV7-9 and TRBJ1-1; 8 positions agree with TRBD1. The CDR3 length is 12 residues. V lost 5 bases and J lost 8; bases outside the gene matches: 4. Germline V gene sequence: CDR1 SEHNR, CDR2 FQNEAQ (reference sequence). CDR3 coding DNA: TGTGCCAGCAGCCAGGGACAGGCAGAAGCTTTCTTT. Its protein product is CASSQGQAEAFF.

The rearrangement uses TRBV9 and TRBJ2-3; 7 bases agree with TRBD2. The germline V gene has CDR1 SGDLS and CDR2 YYNGEE. Trimming cost V 3 bases and J 2 bases; bases outside gene matches: 6. There are 15 residues in the CDR3. In DNA form, the CDR3 reads TGTGCCAGCAGCGGCGGGGGTTACCTCACAGATACGCAGTATTTT. Its protein product is CASSGGGYLTDTQYF.

V usage is TRBV4-1 and J usage is TRBJ1-3; D remains unclear. V dropped 0 bases and J dropped 3 bases, with 6 bases sitting between them. Germline V lookup: CDR1 MGHRA, CDR2 YSYEKL. CDR3 length: 14 residues. In DNA form, the CDR3 reads TGCGCCAGCAGCCAAGATGAGGATGGAAACACCATATATTTT. It translates to CASSQDEDGNTIYF.

The chain combines TRBV18 with TRBJ1-4, with 10 bases that match TRBD1. The CDR3 covers 14 residues. The V gene end was trimmed by 6 bases and the J gene end by 6 bases; junction bases not matched to a gene: 4. Germline-derived CDR1 and CDR2 are KGHSH and LQKENI. The CDR3 here is CASSPGTGDEKLFF. DNA of the CDR3: TGTGCCAGCTCGCCCGGGACAGGGGATGAAAAACTGTTTTTT.

This chain's CDR3 is CAVVGGSSYNEQFF. DNA of the CDR3: TGTGCTGTGGTGGGAGGGAGCTCCTACAATGAGCAGTTCTTC. V and J are TRBV28 and TRBJ2-1; 7 bases match TRBD2. CDR1 is MDHEN, CDR2 SYDVKM, per germline. CDR3 size: 14 residues.

The rearrangement joins TRBV2 to TRBJ2-1; 13 bases are shared with TRBD2. This CDR3 has 17 amino acids. Germline V CDR1 and CDR2: SNHLY, FYNNEI. V dropped 2 bases and J dropped 5; count of bases not matched to a gene: 6. The CDR3 sequence: CASSETGTSGVNNEQFF. For the CDR3, the DNA is TGTGCCAGCAGTGAAACCGGGACTAGCGGGGTTAACAATGAGCAGTTCTTC.

A single count supports this clone. The rearrangement uses TRBV28 and TRBJ2-1; TRBD2 aligns across 11 bases. The ends lost 7 bases at V and 10 bases at J; junction bases unmatched: 9. Germline V gene data show CDR1 as MDHEN and CDR2 as SYDVKM. The CDR3 extends over 14 amino acids. The CDR3 reads CASKIAGGRSEQFF. As DNA, the CDR3 is TGTGCCAGCAAGATAGCGGGGGGGCGTAGCGAGCAGTTCTTC.

V usage is TRBV7-3 and J usage is TRBJ2-2, with D hard to call. CDR3 length: 11 amino acids. Germline loops: CDR1 SGHTA, CDR2 FQGTGA. Deletions cut 4 bases from V and 4 bases from J, with 1 base between. DNA of the CDR3: TGTGCCAGCAGCTCCACCGGGGAGCTGTTTTTT. Its protein is CASSSTGELFF.

The chain has TRBV30 and TRBJ2-1; D is undetermined. V dropped 1 base and J dropped 5 bases, with 9 bases sitting between them. The CDR3 covers 13 residues. In germline, CDR1 is GTSNPN, CDR2 SVGIG (reference sequence). DNA of the CDR3: TGTGCCTGGAGTGAATACGCTCACAATGAGCAGTTCTTC. Protein: CAWSEYAHNEQFF.

The chain couples TRBV5-1 to TRBJ2-1; D gene uncertain. V was cut by 0 bases and J by 6 bases, with 7 bases left in between. This CDR3 is 13 amino acids long. The germline gives CDR1 SGHRS, CDR2 YFSETQ. In nucleotides, the CDR3 is TGCGCCAGCAGCTTGGGCACGATCAATGAGCAGTTCTTC. It translates to CASSLGTINEQFF.

V is TRBV6-4 and J is TRBJ2-2; TRBD2 matches 11 bases. CDR1 MRHNA and CDR2 SNTAGT come from the germline V gene. This CDR3 comprises 13 residues. CDR3 residues: CALAGENTGELFF. The CDR3 DNA reads as TGTGCACTAGCGGGGGAGAACACCGGGGAGCTGTTTTTT.

The CDR3 is CASSGTVMDYGYTF. The CDR3 bases are TGTGCCAGCAGCGGCACAGTGATGGATTATGGCTACACCTTC. The chain joins TRBV9 to TRBJ1-2; D is unclear. This CDR3 comprises 14 residues. Trimming cost V 3 bases and J 5 bases, with 14 bases left between them. Germline CDR1 and CDR2: SGDLS and YYNGEE.

The rearrangement uses TRBV11-3 and TRBJ2-1; the match to TRBD2 covers 7 bases. The V segment lost 5 bases and the J segment 5 bases; nucleotides outside the gene matches: 15. CDR1 is SGHNT, CDR2 YENEEA, per germline. The CDR3 spans 17 residues. The CDR3 loop is CASSPSMGRGNHNEQFF. The CDR3, as DNA: TGTGCCAGCAGCCCCTCCATGGGGCGGGGGAATCACAATGAGCAGTTCTTC.

V is TRBV27 and J is TRBJ2-5; the D gene is possibly TRBD2 (6 bases). V was trimmed by 3 bases and J by 5 bases, leaving 10 bases between them. Looked up from germline, CDR1 is MNHEY and CDR2 is SMNVEV (reference sequence). CDR3 length: 13 residues. The CDR3 region is CASSLTRGETQYF. The DNA for the CDR3 is TGTGCCAGCAGTTTGACTAGGGGCGAGACCCAGTACTTC.

This clone appeared a single time. The CDR3 spells CASSLGGGVDSDTQYF. In DNA, the CDR3 is TGTGCCAGCAGCTTGGGAGGGGGCGTAGATTCAGATACGCAGTATTTT. V gene TRBV7-9 combines with J gene TRBJ2-3, with D perhaps TRBD1 or TRBD2 (7 bases each). Germline V gene data show CDR1 as SEHNR and CDR2 as FQNEAQ (reference sequence). The V gene lost 3 bases and the J gene lost 4 bases, with 17 bases spanning the gap. CDR3 size: 16 residues.

This chain connects TRBV2 to TRBJ2-2, with 8 bases matching TRBD2. Unmatched junction bases numbered 2, after V lost 2 bases and J lost 6 bases. The length of the CDR3 is 14 residues. Germline V CDR1 and CDR2: SNHLY, FYNNEI. The CDR3 spells CASSERGGAGELFF. The CDR3 coding sequence is TGTGCCAGCAGTGAACGGGGGGGCGCCGGGGAGCTGTTTTTT. Based on the CDR3 plus reference TRBV2 and TRBJ2-2, the full variable domain is EPEVTQTPSHQVTQMGQEVILRCVPISNHLYFYWYRQILGQKVEFLVSFYNNEISEKSEIFDDQFSVERPDGSNFTLKIRSTKLEDSAMYFCASSERGGAGELFFGEGSRLTVL.

The chain joins TRBV27 to TRBJ1-5, with TRBD1 matching 8 bases. The ends lost 5 bases at V and 7 bases at J; junction bases unmatched: 10. This CDR3 is 15 amino acids long. Germline CDR1 reads MNHEY; CDR2 reads SMNVEV (reference sequence). Here the CDR3 reads CASSLTGGEGQPQHF. The CDR3 nucleotides are TGTGCCAGCAGTCTTACAGGGGGTGAGGGACAGCCCCAGCATTTT.

The chain joins TRBV6-4 to TRBJ1-1; D is unclear. This CDR3 contains 13 residues. V shed 4 bases and J shed 0 bases, with 6 bases lying between them. Germline-derived CDR1 and CDR2 are MRHNA and SNTAGT. The CDR3 is CASSAQMNTEAFF. The CDR3 DNA sequence: TGTGCCAGCAGTGCACAGATGAACACTGAAGCTTTCTTT.

The genes are TRBV7-3 and TRBJ2-1, with TRBD1 matching over 12 bases. The V gene's germline CDR1 is SGHTA and CDR2 FQGTGA. The CDR3 runs 16 residues. Trimming removed 2 bases from V and 8 bases from J; junction bases left unmatched: 7. The CDR3 spells CASSLGTGTGGYEQFF. The CDR3 nucleotides read TGTGCCAGCAGCTTAGGGACCGGGACAGGGGGCTATGAGCAGTTCTTC. The variable domain in full, completed from reference TRBV7-3 and TRBJ2-1, reads GAGVSQTPSNKVTEKGKYVELRCDPISGHTALYWYRQSLGQGPEFLIYFQGTGAADDSGLPNDRFFAVRPEGSVSTLKIQRTERGDSAVYLCASSLGTGTGGYEQFFGPGTRLTVL.

V usage is TRBV5-1 and J usage is TRBJ2-5; 9 positions match TRBD2. The germline gives CDR1 SGHRS, CDR2 YFSETQ. CDR3 size: 16 residues. V was clipped by 0 bases and J by 1 base; unmatched bases: 4. The CDR3 is CASSLAPTSGQETQYF. In nucleotides, the CDR3 is TGCGCCAGCAGCTTGGCCCCGACTAGCGGCCAAGAGACCCAGTACTTC.

The rearrangement uses TRBV5-4 and TRBJ2-3; possibly TRBD2 for D (5 bases). This CDR3 contains 15 residues. In germline, CDR1 is SGHNT, CDR2 YYREEE (reference sequence). The ends were cut back, 6 bases at V and 3 bases at J, with 17 bases in the middle. CDR3 amino acids: CASTSQLDPTDTQYF. The CDR3, as DNA: TGTGCCAGCACCTCCCAACTAGACCCGACAGATACGCAGTATTTT.

The chain is built from TRBV10-3 and TRBJ2-1; weak D call: TRBD2 (6 bases). This CDR3 has 16 amino acids. The germline V gene has CDR1 ENHRY and CDR2 SYGVKD. V lost 3 bases and J 6 bases, leaving 18 bases between the germline ends. Written as DNA, the CDR3 is TGTGCCATCAGTGATTCGAAGGAGGGTTGGGGCAATGAGCAGTTCTTC. It is translated as CAISDSKEGWGNEQFF.